This T cell receptor (beta chain) was captured by sequencing in a study of OX40 agonist ivuxolimab in advanced cancers. With respect to the entire study: The costimulatory receptor OX40 (CD134) was targeted by ivuxolimab, a fully human IgG2 agonistic monoclonal antibody. Intravenous ivuxolimab was administered to patients every 2 weeks at six dose levels: 0.01, 0.1, 0.3, 1.5, 3 and 10 mg/kg. Of the approximately 50 dose-escalation patients, hepatocellular carcinoma was present in about 19, melanoma in around 15, renal cell carcinoma in 9 and head and neck cancer in 9. A male proportion of almost 85% and a mean age of around 60 years, ranging from about 23 to 79, were recorded for the dose-escalation cohort. Prior anti-PD-1, anti-PD-L1 or anti-CTLA-4 therapy was permitted, and about two fifths of dose-escalation patients had received checkpoint inhibitors. Partial responses were achieved by three dose-escalation patients, of whom one had hepatocellular carcinoma and two had cutaneous melanoma. The purpose of peripheral TCRbeta sequencing was to test whether ivuxolimab changed TCR sequence diversity and led to clonal T-cell expansion. The paper reports the monotherapy dose-escalation portion (N of about 56 patients) of the phase I ivuxolimab trial.

The trial excluded patients who had a history of autoimmune disease or were on systemic immunosuppression. Peripheral blood for TCR sequencing was collected from all dose cohorts at baseline, on cycle 4 day 1, and on cycle 7 day 1. Samples came from an open-label, multicenter, first-in-human phase I dose-escalation trial of ivuxolimab. Adults with locally advanced or metastatic melanoma, renal cell carcinoma, hepatocellular carcinoma or head and neck squamous cell carcinoma were enrolled in the trial. Before TCR sequencing, CD4+ and CD8+ T cells were separately sorted from peripheral blood. What the work shows at the level of the full study, not this receptor alone: After ivuxolimab, more expanded clones were found on average in CD8+ T cells than in CD4+ T cells. In the 0.1-3.0 mg/kg groups, partial responders were among the patients with the lowest normalized peripheral clonal expansion, particularly in CD8+ T cells. Low levels of normalized T-cell clonal expansion were also seen in some nonresponding patients. The antigen specificity of the peripheral T cells that underwent clonal expansion was not determined. At doses of 0.1 to 3.0 mg/kg, clonal expansion of both CD4+ and CD8+ blood T cells was observed from baseline to week 6.

Concerning this clone: Its antigen is unknown. It has no much larger one-base neighbor in the sample; base qualities were not kept.

As encoded in the germline V gene, CDR1 is SGHDT while CDR2 is YYEEEE. Including the terminal cysteine and phenylalanine, the CDR3 comprises 11 residues. Just CDR3 DNA is preserved here, 33 bases in frame from base 1. A distance of 12 bases separates the germline ends of V and J, which lose 4 bases and 11 bases respectively. Genomic DNA was extracted from sorted cells for sequencing of the TCRbeta CDR3 region. TCRbeta CDR3 regions were sequenced using the immunoSEQ Assay. As stored in TCRdb, this immuneACCESS dataset retains in-frame rearrangements with V and J assigned. A fraction of the clones does not appear; measured against another copy, unresolved V genes explain less than half of the discrepancy, and the remainder lacks a known reason. A total of over 100,000 clones appear in this sample, around 93% of them only once. The biggest ten clones account for less than 0.2% of the sample.

Sequenced here: CD4+ or CD8+ T cells sorted from blood, sampled in a trial of the OX40 agonist ivuxolimab. The source of this sequence is an adult with an advanced solid tumor such as melanoma, head and neck, liver or kidney cancer. The chain joins TRBV5-6 to TRBJ1-1; the D gene is possibly TRBD1, with 5 bases matching. CDR3 region: CASSTRVEAFF. The nucleotides read TGTGCCAGCAGCACCAGGGTGGAGGCTTTCTTT.